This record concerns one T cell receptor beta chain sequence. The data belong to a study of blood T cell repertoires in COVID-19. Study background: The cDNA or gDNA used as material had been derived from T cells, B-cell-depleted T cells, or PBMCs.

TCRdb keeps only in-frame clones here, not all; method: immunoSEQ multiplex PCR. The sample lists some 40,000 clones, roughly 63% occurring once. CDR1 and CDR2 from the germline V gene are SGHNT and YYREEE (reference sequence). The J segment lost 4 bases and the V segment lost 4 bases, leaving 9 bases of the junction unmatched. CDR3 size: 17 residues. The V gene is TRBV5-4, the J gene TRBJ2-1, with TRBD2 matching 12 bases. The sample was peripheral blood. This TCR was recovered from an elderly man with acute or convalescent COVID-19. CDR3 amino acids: CASSLPTSGRVYNEQFF. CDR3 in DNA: TGTGCCAGCAGCCTACCGACTAGCGGGAGAGTATACAATGAGCAGTTCTTC.